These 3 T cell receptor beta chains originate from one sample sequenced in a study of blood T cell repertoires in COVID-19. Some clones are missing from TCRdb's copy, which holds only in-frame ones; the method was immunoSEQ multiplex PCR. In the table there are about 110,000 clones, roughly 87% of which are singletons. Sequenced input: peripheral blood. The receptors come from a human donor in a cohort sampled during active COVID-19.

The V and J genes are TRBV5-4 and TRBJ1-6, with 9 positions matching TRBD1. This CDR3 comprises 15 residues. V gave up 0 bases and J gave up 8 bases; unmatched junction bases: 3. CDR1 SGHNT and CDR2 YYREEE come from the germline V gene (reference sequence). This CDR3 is CASSLVGQGDSPLHF. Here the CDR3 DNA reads TGTGCCAGCAGCTTGGTGGGACAGGGAGATTCACCCCTCCACTTT. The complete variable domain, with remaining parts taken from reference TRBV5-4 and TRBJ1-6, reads ETGVTQSPTHLIKTRGQQVTLRCSSQSGHNTVSWYQQALGQGPQFIFQYYREEENGRGNFPPRFSGLQFPNYSSELNVNALELDDSALYLCASSLVGQGDSPLHFGNGTRLTVT.

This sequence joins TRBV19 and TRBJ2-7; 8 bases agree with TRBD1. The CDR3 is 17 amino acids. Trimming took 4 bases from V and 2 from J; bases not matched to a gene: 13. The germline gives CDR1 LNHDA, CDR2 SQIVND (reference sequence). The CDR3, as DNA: TGTGCCAGTAGTAGGCTTACATACGGGACAGGAACCTACGAGCAGTACTTC. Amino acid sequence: CASSRLTYGTGTYEQYF.

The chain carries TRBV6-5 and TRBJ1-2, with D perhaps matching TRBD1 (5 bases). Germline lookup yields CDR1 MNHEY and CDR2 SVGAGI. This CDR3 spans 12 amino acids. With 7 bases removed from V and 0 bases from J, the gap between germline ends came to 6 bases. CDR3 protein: CASTTANYGYTF. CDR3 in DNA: TGTGCCAGCACGACAGCTAACTATGGCTACACCTTC.